The subject of this entry is one TCR beta chain. The target antigen is unknown. This sample was included in a study of a mutant IDH1 vaccine in newly diagnosed glioma. V was shortened by 2 bases and J by 3 bases, with 8 bases between the two germline ends. The CDR3 consists of 13 residues. Germline-derived CDR1 and CDR2 are ENHRY and SYGVKD. The table came from immunoSEQ multiplex PCR; TCRdb's copy has only in-frame clones and leaves some out. Of 60,000 to 100,000 clones listed, 85% to 90% are singletons. Noted time point: week 23, last vaccination. Each vaccine dose was 300 ug of mutant IDH1 20-mer peptide, with topical imiquimod.

V and J are TRBV10-3 and TRBJ2-7; TRBD2 is a possible D gene (5 bases). The material was PBMCs, obtained from a glioma patient whose treatment included an IDH1 peptide vaccine. The sequence was collected from a woman aged 50 to 60 with glioma. CDR3 region: CAISEGLFYEQYF. CDR3 bases: TGTGCCATCAGTGAGGGACTCTTCTACGAGCAGTACTTC.